The 3 T cell receptor beta chains listed next were all sequenced from one sample in a study of blood T cell repertoires in COVID-19. Sequenced by immunoSEQ multiplex PCR; TCRdb stores in-frame clones only, minus some. Of nearly 300,000 clones in the sample, 88% were seen once. Source material: peripheral blood. Source of these receptors: a woman in her 30s who had recovered from COVID-19.

V and J are TRBV3-1 (or the pseudogene TRBV3-2) and TRBJ1-3; D perhaps matches TRBD1 (6 bases). The CDR3 loop spans 14 amino acids. CDR1 and CDR2 from the germline V gene are LGHDT and YNNKEL (reference sequence). V was pared by 4 bases and J by 0 bases, with 7 bases between. CDR3 in amino acids: CASSRGRSGNTIYF. CDR3 coding DNA: TGTGCCAGCAGCCGGGGGCGCTCTGGAAACACCATATATTTT.

This clone has a handful of counts. The chain is built from TRBV30 and TRBJ1-1; D ambiguous. This CDR3 contains 13 residues. Germline V gives CDR1 GTSNPN, CDR2 SVGIG (reference sequence). Trimming pared 2 bases from V and 4 bases from J, leaving 11 bases between. The DNA for the CDR3 is TGTGCCTGGAGTATAGGAGCGGGCACTGAAGCTTTCTTT. This sequence encodes CAWSIGAGTEAFF. The full variable domain, its missing parts supplied by reference TRBV30 and TRBJ1-1, is SQTIHQWPATLVQPVGSPLSLECTVEGTSNPNLYWYRQAAGRGLQLLFYSVGIGQISSEVPQNLSASRPQDRQFILSSKKLLLSDSGFYLCAWSIGAGTEAFFGQGTRLTVV.

V is TRBV5-1 and J is TRBJ2-1, with TRBD2 matching 9 bases. This CDR3 is built from 18 residues. The trim removed 0 bases at V and 3 bases at J, leaving 10 bases unmatched. CDR1 is SGHRS, CDR2 YFSETQ, per germline. The CDR3 nucleotides are TGCGCCAGCAGCTTGGTTCCTAGCGGGGCGTCCCTCTACAATGAGCAGTTCTTC. It specifies CASSLVPSGASLYNEQFF.